One and the same sample provided the 19 T cell receptor beta chains below, sequenced in a study of T cell repertoires in ileal Crohn's disease. The sorted cells were lamina propria lymphocytes from surgical specimens, first isolated by density gradient. Measured with immunoSEQ multiplex PCR; TCRdb has only the in-frame clones, and not every one. The table lists around 3,700 clones, around 80% of them singletons. Sample: CD4+ T cells sorted from the ileum. The receptors were gathered from an adult with Crohn's disease.

V usage is TRBV6-1 and J usage is TRBJ2-6; D might be TRBD1 (7 bases). The CDR3 has 18 residues. V lost 2 bases and J 1 base, leaving 15 bases between the germline ends. Germline loops: CDR1 MNHNS, CDR2 SASEGT. The CDR3 here is CASSERAGGYSGANVLTF. For the CDR3, the DNA is TGTGCCAGCAGTGAAAGGGCAGGGGGGTATTCTGGGGCCAACGTCCTGACTTTC.

The chain links TRBV11-2 to TRBJ1-2, with TRBD1 matching over 7 bases. Germline lookup yields CDR1 SGHAT and CDR2 FQNNGV. This CDR3 is 14 amino acids long. The V and J ends lost 5 bases and 4 bases, in that order; junction bases with no gene match: 7. The chain's CDR3 is CASSPRDSRYGYTF. CDR3 sequence (DNA): TGTGCCAGCAGCCCGCGGGACAGCCGCTATGGCTACACCTTC.

The rearrangement links TRBV7-2 to TRBJ1-5; D is unclear. Trimming took off 5 bases at V and 0 bases at J, with 8 bases between the two ends. The length of the CDR3 is 14 residues. The germline gives CDR1 SGHTA, CDR2 FQGNSA. The CDR3 loop reads CASSQSLSNQPQHF. DNA of the CDR3: TGTGCCAGCAGCCAAAGCCTTAGCAATCAGCCCCAGCATTTT.

This rearrangement joins TRBV7-3 to TRBJ1-4; maybe TRBD1 (5 bases). Trimming cost V 2 bases and J 7 bases, with 26 bases left between them. This CDR3 region has 19 residues. The V gene's germline CDR1 is SGHTA and CDR2 FQGTGA. The CDR3: CASSLPTRSTGVLGEKLFF. In DNA form, the CDR3 reads TGTGCCAGCAGCTTACCCACCCGTTCGACGGGGGTTTTGGGTGAAAAACTGTTTTTT.

This clone was counted between two and nine times. The V and J genes are TRBV6-1 and TRBJ1-5; D is perhaps TRBD1 (6 bases). Germline lookup yields CDR1 MNHNS and CDR2 SASEGT. V lost 3 bases, J lost 6 bases, and 15 bases lay in between. This CDR3 contains 15 residues. The CDR3: CASSEIAGVGQPQHF. The CDR3 coding sequence is TGTGCCAGCAGTGAGATAGCAGGGGTCGGTCAGCCCCAGCATTTT.

In its sample, this clone was seen a few times. The chain combines TRBV5-1 with TRBJ2-7; D gene unclear. Trimming pared 0 bases from V and 0 bases from J, leaving 7 bases between. CDR3 length equals 14 residues. In germline, CDR1 is SGHRS, CDR2 YFSETQ. The CDR3 spells CASSLAGTSYEQYF. Here the CDR3 DNA reads TGCGCCAGCAGCTTGGCCGGTACCTCCTACGAGCAGTACTTC.

The gene calls are TRBV28 and TRBJ1-3; TRBD1 aligns across 9 bases. The CDR3 totals 17 residues. J gave up 2 bases and V 6 bases, and 11 bases lay outside the gene matches. Germline CDR1 MDHEN, CDR2 SYDVKM. The CDR3 DNA follows: TGTGCCAGCAGCACTGCCTCCGGGACAGGGACTGGAAACACCATATATTTT. This encodes CASSTASGTGTGNTIYF.

This clone appeared a single time. The chain recombines TRBV5-1 with TRBJ2-5, with 7 bases identical to TRBD2. CDR1 and CDR2 from the germline V gene are SGHRS and YFSETQ. The V segment lost 1 base and the J segment 3 bases; nucleotides outside the gene matches: 3. CDR3 length equals 14 residues. The CDR3 loop reads CASSLSGTKETQYF. CDR3 bases: TGCGCCAGCAGCTTGAGCGGGACTAAAGAGACCCAGTACTTC. Full variable domain (outside the CDR3, taken from reference TRBV5-1 and TRBJ2-5): KAGVTQTPRYLIKTRGQQVTLSCSPISGHRSVSWYQQTPGQGLQFLFEYFSETQRNKGNFPGRFSGRQFSNSRSEMNVSTLELGDSALYLCASSLSGTKETQYFGPGTRLLVL.

This sequence joins TRBV4-2 and TRBJ2-3; 10 bases are a match to TRBD2. CDR1 and CDR2 (germline): LGHNA, YNFKEQ. V gave up 4 bases and J gave up 6 bases; unmatched junction bases: 22. The CDR3 runs to 20 residues. The chain's CDR3 is CASSRAQSGGASGSQDTQYF. The CDR3 nucleotides read TGTGCCAGCAGCCGCGCTCAGAGCGGGGGGGCCTCGGGATCGCAGGATACGCAGTATTTT.

This clone was recorded once. The genes are TRBV2 and TRBJ2-1, with TRBD2 as a possible D gene (5 bases). Trimming took off 0 bases at V and 11 bases at J, with 14 bases between the two ends. Germline lookup yields CDR1 SNHLY and CDR2 FYNNEI. CDR3 size: 14 residues. The DNA for the CDR3 is TGTGCCAGCAGTGAAGCGTCGGTGATCGGGAAGCAGTTCTTC. Translating it yields CASSEASVIGKQFF.

This clone was detected only a few times. The chain carries TRBV6-5 and TRBJ2-7; TRBD1 matches at 8 bases. J lost 7 bases, V lost 7 bases, and 12 bases had no gene match. The CDR3 covers 14 residues. Germline CDR1 reads MNHEY; CDR2 reads SVGAGI. The CDR3 coding sequence is TGTGCCAGCATGAGGACAGGGAGTGGCTGGGAGCAGTACTTC. The encoded protein is CASMRTGSGWEQYF.

A single count supports this clone. This chain joins TRBV4-1 and TRBJ2-5; 8 nucleotides line up with TRBD1. Germline assignment: CDR1 MGHRA and CDR2 YSYEKL. The CDR3 covers 15 residues. J lost 3 bases, V lost 3 bases, and 6 bases had no gene match. The CDR3 loop is CASSQVTTGEETQYF. DNA of the CDR3: TGCGCCAGCAGCCAGGTAACGACAGGGGAAGAGACCCAGTACTTC.

This clone occurred a few times. The CDR3 DNA reads TGCGCCAGCAGGACCGGGACGGGGGTTGACATTCAGTACTTC. Its protein is CASRTGTGVDIQYF. The V and J genes are TRBV10-1 and TRBJ2-4; possible D gene TRBD2, 6 bases. Germline values: CDR1 WNHNN, CDR2 SYGVQD (reference sequence). The CDR3 consists of 14 residues. Deletions cut 6 bases from V and 8 bases from J, with 17 bases between.

The table lists this clone with a few counts. The chain has TRBV6-5 and TRBJ2-7, with a weak D call TRBD1 (6 bases). The V end was cut by 7 bases, the J end by 0 bases, with 13 bases between. This CDR3 is built from 14 residues. The V gene's germline CDR1 is MNHEY and CDR2 SVGAGI. CDR3 bases: TGTGCCAGCACCCGACAGGTTCCCTCCTACGAGCAGTACTTC. This translates into CASTRQVPSYEQYF.

V and J are TRBV18 and TRBJ1-2, with D possibly being TRBD1 (6 bases). V was pared by 5 bases and J by 3 bases, with 10 bases between. The CDR3 sequence is 13 residues long. The germline gives CDR1 KGHSH, CDR2 LQKENI. The CDR3 is CASSEGGDYGYTF. In nucleotides, the CDR3 is TGTGCCAGCTCAGAAGGGGGAGACTATGGCTACACCTTC.

J is TRBJ2-7 and V is TRBV5-1; 8 nucleotides match TRBD2. V was clipped by 2 bases and J by 4 bases; unmatched bases: 5. The germline V gene has CDR1 SGHRS and CDR2 YFSETQ. The CDR3 is made up of 14 amino acids. The CDR3 DNA reads TGCGCCAGCAGCTTCGGGGGGGCGCAGTACGAGCAGTACTTC. This encodes CASSFGGAQYEQYF.

Details on this clone: Sequence at one end of the junction differs from germline and may be a read error. This rearrangement joins TRBV6-1 to TRBJ2-3; the D gene is possibly TRBD2 (5 bases). The germline V gene encodes CDR1 MNHNS and CDR2 SASEGT. This CDR3 has 11 residues. CDR3 nucleotide sequence: TGTGCCAGCAGTGAGGAAGCGGAGCGTTCTTTT. This codes for CASSEEAERSF.

The J gene is TRBJ1-3, the V gene TRBV18, with TRBD1 matching 7 bases. Losses at the gene ends were 2 bases for V and 1 base for J; bases not matched to a gene: 5. Germline V gene lookup returns CDR1 KGHSH and CDR2 LQKENI. CDR3 length equals 16 residues. The CDR3 DNA reads TGTGCCAGCTCACCAGGGTTGGGACAGTCTGGAAACACCATATATTTT. Its translation is CASSPGLGQSGNTIYF.

The rearrangement uses TRBV7-8 and TRBJ1-1; D is possibly TRBD1 (5 bases). Germline V gene sequence: CDR1 SGHVS, CDR2 FQNEAQ. The CDR3 loop spans 17 amino acids. Trimming shortened V by 5 bases and J by 4 bases, and 23 bases separated the two germline ends. CDR3 in amino acids: CASSPRRGRMESTEAFF. CDR3 nucleotides: TGTGCCAGCAGCCCCAGGCGGGGGAGGATGGAAAGCACTGAAGCTTTCTTT.